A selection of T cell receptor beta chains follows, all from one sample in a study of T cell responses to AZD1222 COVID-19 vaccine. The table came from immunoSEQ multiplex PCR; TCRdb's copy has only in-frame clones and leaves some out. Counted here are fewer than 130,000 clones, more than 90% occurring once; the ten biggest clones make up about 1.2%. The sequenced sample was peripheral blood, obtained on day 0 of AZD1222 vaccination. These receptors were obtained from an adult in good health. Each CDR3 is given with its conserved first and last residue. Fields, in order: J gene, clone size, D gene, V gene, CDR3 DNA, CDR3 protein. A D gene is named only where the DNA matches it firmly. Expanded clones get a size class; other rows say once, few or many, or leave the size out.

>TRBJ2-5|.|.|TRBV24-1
TGTGCCACCAGTACCCAGGGGTCCGAGACCCAGTACTTC
CATSTQGSETQYF
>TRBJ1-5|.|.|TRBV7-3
TGTGCCAGCAGCTTAGGGTCGTACCAGCCCCAGCATTTT
CASSLGSYQPQHF
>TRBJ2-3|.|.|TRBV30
TGTGCCTGGAGCCTCGGGGGACGAGAGACGCAGTATTTT
CAWSLGGRETQYF
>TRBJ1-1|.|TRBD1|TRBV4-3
TGCGCCAGCAGCCAAGAGCCACAGGGGATCAACACTGAAGCTTTCTTT
CASSQEPQGINTEAFF
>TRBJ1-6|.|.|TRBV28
TGTGCCAGCGGCAGACGGGGTGTTGGGAATTCACCCCTCCACTTT
CASGRRGVGNSPLHF
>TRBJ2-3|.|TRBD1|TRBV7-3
TGTGCCAGCAGCCGAGGGACAGGGGTGACAGATACGCAGTATTTT
CASSRGTGVTDTQYF
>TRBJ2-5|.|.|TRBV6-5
TGTGCCAGCAGTTACGGTACTCCAGAGAGGGAGACCCAGTACTTC
CASSYGTPERETQYF
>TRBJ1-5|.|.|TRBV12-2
TGTGCAAGTCGCTTAGCCCGGCACAGCAATCAGCCCCAGCATTTT
CASRLARHSNQPQHF
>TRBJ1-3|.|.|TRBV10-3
TGTGCCATCAGTGAGGGCGGTCGCTCTGGAAACACCATATATTTT
CAISEGGRSGNTIYF
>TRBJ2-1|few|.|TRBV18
TGTGCCAGCTCACCACAGGAGGAAAACAATGAGCAGTTCTTC
CASSPQEENNEQFF
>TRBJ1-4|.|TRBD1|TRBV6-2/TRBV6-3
TGTGCCAGCAGTTACCCGACAGGGGGGACCGCAACTAATGAAAAACTGTTTTTT
CASSYPTGGTATNEKLFF
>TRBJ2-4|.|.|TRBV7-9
TGTGCCAGCAGCCCAAGCATTCAGTACTTC
CASSPSIQYF
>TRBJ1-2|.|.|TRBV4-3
TGCGCCAGCAGCCAAGGCGTCAAGAACTATGGCTACACCTTC
CASSQGVKNYGYTF
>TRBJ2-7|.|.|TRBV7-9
TGTGCCAGCAGCTTACCGGGACGGGATTACGAGCAGTACTTC
CASSLPGRDYEQYF
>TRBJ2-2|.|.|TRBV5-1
TGCGCCAGCAGCCTTCAACCCGACACCGGGGAGCTGTTTTTT
CASSLQPDTGELFF
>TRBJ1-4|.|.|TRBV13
TGTGCCAGCAGCCTAGGGGGAACTAATGAAAAACTGTTTTTT
CASSLGGTNEKLFF
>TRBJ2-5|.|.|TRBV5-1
TGCGCCAGCAGCTTGGAAGAGACCCAGTACTTC
CASSLEETQYF
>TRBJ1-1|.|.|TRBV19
TGTGCCAGTAGTATGGTCGGTCGAGCTTTCTTT
CASSMVGRAFF
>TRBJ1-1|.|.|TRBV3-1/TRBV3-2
TGTGCCAGCAGCCAAGTCTCGGGGTGGACTTTCTTT
CASSQVSGWTFF
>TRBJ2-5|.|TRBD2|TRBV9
TGTGCCAGCAGCGTTTCTAGCGGTTTTGGAGGGCGGGAGACCCAGTACTTC
CASSVSSGFGGRETQYF
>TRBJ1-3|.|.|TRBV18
TGTGCCAGCTCACCACCGCAGGGAGGGATGTCTGGAAACACCATATATTTT
CASSPPQGGMSGNTIYF
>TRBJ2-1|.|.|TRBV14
TGTGCCAGCAGCCAAGTATGGAACAATGAGCAGTTCTTC
CASSQVWNNEQFF
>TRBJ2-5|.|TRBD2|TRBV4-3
TGCGCCAGCAGCCAAGGGGTAGCGGGGGGGAAAGAGACCCAGTACTTC
CASSQGVAGGKETQYF
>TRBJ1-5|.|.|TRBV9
TGTGCCAGCAGCGGATCAAGTTTGAATCAGCCCCAGCATTTT
CASSGSSLNQPQHF
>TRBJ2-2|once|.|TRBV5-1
TGCGCCAGCAGCTTGGCCTCCGGGGAGCTGTTTTTT
CASSLASGELFF
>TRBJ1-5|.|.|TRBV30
TGTGCCTGGAGTGGAGCGCGCACCCCTTATAGCAATCAGCCCCAGCATTTT
CAWSGARTPYSNQPQHF
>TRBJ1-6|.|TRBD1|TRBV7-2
TGTGCCAGCAGCTTAGCCGGGACAGCTAATTCACCCCTCCACTTT
CASSLAGTANSPLHF
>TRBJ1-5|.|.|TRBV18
TGTGCCAGCTCACATCTTCCCACCAACAGGGATAGCAATCAGCCCCAGCATTTT
CASSHLPTNRDSNQPQHF
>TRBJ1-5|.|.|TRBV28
TGTGCCAGCAGTGGGGGTCAGCCCCAGCATTTT
CASSGGQPQHF
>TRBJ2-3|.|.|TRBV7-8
TGTGCCAGCAGCTTGATTGTCCCCAGCACAGATACGCAGTATTTT
CASSLIVPSTDTQYF
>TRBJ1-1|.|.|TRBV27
TGTGCCAGCAGTTTTGGCTGGGCCACTGAAGCTTTCTTT
CASSFGWATEAFF
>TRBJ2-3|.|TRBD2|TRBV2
TGTGCCAGCAGTAAAGGGGCGGGAGGGCCTCTGAACACAGATACGCAGTATTTT
CASSKGAGGPLNTDTQYF
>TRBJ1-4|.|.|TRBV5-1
TGCGCCAGCAGCCAAGGACTAGCAACTAATGAAAAACTGTTTTTT
CASSQGLATNEKLFF
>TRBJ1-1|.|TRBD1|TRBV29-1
TGCAGCGTTGAAACAGGGGGGAACACTGAAGCTTTCTTT
CSVETGGNTEAFF
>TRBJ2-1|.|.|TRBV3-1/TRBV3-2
TGTGCCAGCAGCCAAGGGTGGGCGGCCTCCCCCTACAATGAGCAGTTCTTC
CASSQGWAASPYNEQFF
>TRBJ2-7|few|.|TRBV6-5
TGTGCCAGCAGTCAGTACAGCTACGAGCAGTACTTC
CASSQYSYEQYF
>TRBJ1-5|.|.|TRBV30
TGTGCCTGGAGTGTAAGAGGGGAGGGACAGCCCCAGCATTTT
CAWSVRGEGQPQHF
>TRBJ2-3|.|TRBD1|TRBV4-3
TGCGCCAGCAGCCAAGATAGAACAGGGGGAACAGATACGCAGTATTTT
CASSQDRTGGTDTQYF
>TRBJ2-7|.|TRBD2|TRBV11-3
TGTGCCAGCAGCTTAGGAGCGGGGGGGACCTACGAGCAGTACTTC
CASSLGAGGTYEQYF
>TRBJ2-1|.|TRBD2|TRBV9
TGTGCCAGCAGCGTAGCCCCTGGACTAGCGGGAGTCTTCTACAATGAGCAGTTCTTC
CASSVAPGLAGVFYNEQFF
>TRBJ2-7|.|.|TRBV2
TGTGCCAGCAGCGCCCGGGACGCTTCCTACGAGCAGTACTTC
CASSARDASYEQYF
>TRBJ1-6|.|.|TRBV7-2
TGTGCCAGCAGCTTAGTGCCGGGATCACTTAATTCACCCCTCCACTTT
CASSLVPGSLNSPLHF
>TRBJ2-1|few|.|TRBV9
TGTGCCAGCAGCGTAGGCGGGACCCCCCGGGATGAGCAGTTCTTC
CASSVGGTPRDEQFF
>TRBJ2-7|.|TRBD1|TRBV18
TGTGCCAGCTCACCCTCCGGGACAGGGGGCCACGAGCAGTACTTC
CASSPSGTGGHEQYF
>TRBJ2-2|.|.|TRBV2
TGTGCCAGCAGTGGTGGGGCAGGGATGGGGACCGGGGAGCTGTTTTTT
CASSGGAGMGTGELFF
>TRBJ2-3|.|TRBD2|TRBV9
TGTGCCAGCAGCGCGGCCGGAATAGCGGGGTTCACAGATACGCAGTATTTT
CASSAAGIAGFTDTQYF
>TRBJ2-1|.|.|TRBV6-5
TGTGCCAGCAGGGAGCCGGGACAAGTATACAATGAGCAGTTCTTC
CASREPGQVYNEQFF
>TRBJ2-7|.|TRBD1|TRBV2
TGTGCCAGCAGTGCCCGGGACAGGACGAATGAGCAGTACTTC
CASSARDRTNEQYF
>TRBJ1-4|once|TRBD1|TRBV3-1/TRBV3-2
TGTGCCAGCAGCCAAGCACAGGGGGCCGGCGAAAAACTGTTTTTT
CASSQAQGAGEKLFF
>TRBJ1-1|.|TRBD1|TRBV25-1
TGTGCCAGCGGGGACAGGGGAACTGAAGCTTTCTTT
CASGDRGTEAFF
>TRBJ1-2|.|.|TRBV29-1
TGCAGCGTTAAGGGCCAATTAGACTATGGCTACACCTTC
CSVKGQLDYGYTF